Each of the 30 T cell receptor beta chains below was sequenced from the same sample in a study of chemoradiotherapy in HPV16-positive cancers. This table comes from immunoSEQ multiplex PCR, and its TCRdb copy is limited to in-frame clones, with some not included. The sample has approximately 6,200 clones; almost 90% are singletons. The source material was blood, sampled from a patient who underwent chemoradiotherapy. These receptor sequences come from a human donor with HPV-associated anogenital cancer.

V usage is TRBV28 and J usage is TRBJ1-2; D gene uncertain. Germline-derived CDR1 and CDR2 are MDHEN and SYDVKM. The V end lost 5 bases, the J end lost 3 bases, and 7 bases lay between the germline ends. CDR3 length: 12 residues. CDR3 DNA sequence: TGTGCCAGCAGTCAACTCTACTATGGCTACACCTTC. Its translation is CASSQLYYGYTF.

The chain combines TRBV13 with TRBJ2-6, with D uncertain. The CDR3 runs to 17 residues. Trimming pared 6 bases from V and 5 bases from J, leaving 20 bases between. Germline values: CDR1 PRHDT, CDR2 FYEKMQ (reference sequence). DNA of the CDR3: TGTGCCAGCAGAGAGAGTAGAGTACAAAGTCGGGCCAACGTCCTGACTTTC. Protein: CASRESRVQSRANVLTF.

The J gene is TRBJ2-5, the V gene TRBV5-4; 8 nucleotides match TRBD2. J was trimmed by 2 bases and V by 2 bases; bases with no gene match: 5. Germline CDR1 SGHNT, CDR2 YYREEE (reference sequence). The CDR3 is made up of 15 amino acids. The CDR3 loop reads CASSLATSVQETQYF. CDR3 bases: TGTGCCAGCAGCTTAGCGACTAGCGTACAAGAGACCCAGTACTTC.

This sequence joins TRBV4-1 and TRBJ2-7, with TRBD2 matching 9 bases. Germline-derived CDR1 and CDR2 are MGHRA and YSYEKL. Trimming at V came to 4 bases and at J to 2 bases, leaving 3 bases not matched to a gene. The CDR3 is 14 residues long. This chain's CDR3 is CASSPTSGAYEQYF. The CDR3 DNA is TGCGCCAGCAGCCCGACTAGCGGAGCCTACGAGCAGTACTTC.

The CDR3 DNA reads as TGTGCCAGCAGGCCCAACAGAGCAACGAACACCGGGGAGCTGTTTTTT. It codes for CASRPNRATNTGELFF. J is TRBJ2-2 and V is TRBV2, with D unresolved. Trimming left V 6 bases short and J 0 bases short, with 14 bases between. This CDR3 is built from 16 residues. Germline V gene sequence: CDR1 SNHLY, CDR2 FYNNEI. Supplemented by reference TRBV2 and TRBJ2-2, the full variable domain reads EPEVTQTPSHQVTQMGQEVILRCVPISNHLYFYWYRQILGQKVEFLVSFYNNEISEKSEIFDDQFSVERPDGSNFTLKIRSTKLEDSAMYFCASRPNRATNTGELFFGEGSRLTVL.

The chain uses TRBV15 and TRBJ2-5; 7 bases agree with TRBD1. Per the germline V gene, CDR1 is LNHNV and CDR2 is YYDKDF (reference sequence). The CDR3 contains 15 residues. V was clipped by 4 bases and J by 5 bases; unmatched bases: 10. CDR3 in amino acids: CATSTRQGVFETQYF. The CDR3 bases are TGTGCCACCAGCACTCGACAGGGAGTGTTTGAGACCCAGTACTTC.

The chain employs TRBV6-5 and TRBJ1-6; no firm D call. Germline-derived CDR1 and CDR2 are MNHEY and SVGAGI. The V end lost 2 bases, the J end lost 8 bases, and 10 bases lay between the germline ends. This CDR3 spans 14 amino acids. The CDR3 DNA reads TGTGCCAGCAGTTACATGGGCACCGATTCACCCCTCCACTTT. Protein sequence: CASSYMGTDSPLHF.

This clone was seen just once. The V gene is TRBV5-1, the J gene TRBJ2-7, with 8 bases fitting TRBD1. There are 15 residues in the CDR3. Per germline, CDR1 SGHRS and CDR2 YFSETQ. J lost 4 bases, V lost 0 bases, and 6 bases had no gene match. This chain's CDR3 is CASSLEVRGPYEQYF. DNA of the CDR3: TGCGCCAGCAGCTTGGAAGTCAGGGGGCCGTACGAGCAGTACTTC.

The chain employs TRBV6-5 and TRBJ1-2, with D tentatively TRBD1 (6 bases). In germline, CDR1 is MNHEY, CDR2 SVGAGI. V lost 4 bases and J lost 5, with 14 bases in between. The CDR3 runs to 14 residues. CDR3 bases: TGTGCCAGCAGTTCCGAGGGGGAACGGTATGGCTACACCTTC. Encoded protein: CASSSEGERYGYTF.

The chain joins TRBV7-2 to TRBJ2-5; D is perhaps TRBD1 or TRBD2 (5 bases each). Germline CDR1 is SGHTA and CDR2 is FQGNSA. Trimming cost V 2 bases and J 5 bases, with 15 bases left between them. There are 15 residues in the CDR3. CDR3 nucleotide sequence: TGTGCCAGCAGCTTAACTCGGGACCCCGAGGAGACCCAGTACTTC. It is translated as CASSLTRDPEETQYF.

This clone has only one observation. This chain links TRBV2 with TRBJ2-7, with D perhaps being TRBD1 or TRBD2 (5 bases each). Germline-derived CDR1 and CDR2 are SNHLY and FYNNEI. The CDR3 runs 16 residues. Trimming took 2 bases from V and 3 from J, leaving 17 bases between them. The CDR3 bases are TGTGCCAGCAGTGAATTCCCCGGGACCGCTAGCTACGAGCAGTACTTC. This codes for CASSEFPGTASYEQYF.

This clone has a single count. This chain connects TRBV6-5 to TRBJ2-2; perhaps TRBD2 as D (5 bases). The CDR3 has 15 amino acids. Germline CDR1 reads MNHEY; CDR2 reads SVGAGI. With 2 bases removed from V and 6 bases from J, the gap between germline ends came to 13 bases. For the CDR3, the DNA is TGTGCCAGCAGTTACGACCCTGAGGGTTCCGGGGAGCTGTTTTTT. This encodes CASSYDPEGSGELFF.

This chain uses TRBV7-4 with TRBJ1-1; unclear D gene. Germline loops: CDR1 SGHVT, CDR2 SQSDAQ. V was trimmed by 0 bases and J by 6 bases, leaving 5 bases between them. The CDR3 is made up of 12 amino acids. This CDR3 is CASSLANSEAFF. The DNA of the CDR3 is TGTGCCAGCAGCTTAGCAAATTCTGAAGCTTTCTTT.

This chain connects TRBV15 to TRBJ1-5; D may be TRBD1 (5 bases). The CDR3 is 19 residues long. Trimming took 2 bases from V and 0 from J, leaving 20 bases between them. Per the germline V gene, CDR1 is LNHNV and CDR2 is YYDKDF (reference sequence). This chain's CDR3 is CATSRTARVEDISNQPQHF. The CDR3 nucleotides read TGTGCCACCAGCAGAACGGCGAGGGTGGAGGACATTAGCAATCAGCCCCAGCATTTT.

The genes are TRBV5-1 and TRBJ2-1; D possibly corresponds to TRBD2 (5 bases). CDR3 size: 17 residues. V gave up 5 bases and J gave up 7 bases, with 25 bases separating them. Per germline, CDR1 SGHRS and CDR2 YFSETQ. CDR3 in amino acids: CASRSPAGRLEENEQFF. In DNA, the CDR3 is TGCGCCAGCAGATCCCCTGCGGGTCGTCTTGAAGAGAATGAGCAGTTCTTC.

This clone showed up just once. The V call is TRBV29-1, the J call TRBJ2-2; 9 bases match TRBD2. The ends lost 4 bases at V and 3 bases at J; junction bases unmatched: 12. Germline assignment: CDR1 SQVTM and CDR2 ANQGSEA. CDR3 length equals 17 residues. CDR3 nucleotide sequence: TGCAGCGTTGTCGCGGCTAGCGGGGCCTGGGACACCGGGGAGCTGTTTTTT. Amino acid sequence: CSVVAASGAWDTGELFF.

V and J are TRBV4-1 and TRBJ1-2; D gene uncertain. V lost 3 bases and J 6 bases, leaving 14 bases between the germline ends. From germline, CDR1 is MGHRA and CDR2 YSYEKL. CDR3 length equals 14 residues. The CDR3 nucleotides are TGCGCCAGCAGCCACTCGAGAGGGTTCGATGGCTACACCTTC. It codes for CASSHSRGFDGYTF.

The V gene is TRBV29-1, the J gene TRBJ1-2; no definite D call. V lost 3 bases and J lost 6, with 5 bases in between. Germline V gives CDR1 SQVTM, CDR2 ANQGSEA. The CDR3 is 10 amino acids. CDR3 bases: TGCAGCGTTGACTTGGATGGCTACACCTTC. This sequence encodes CSVDLDGYTF.

The V call is TRBV18, the J call TRBJ1-4; the D is unclear. V was cut by 5 bases and J by 7 bases, with 14 bases left in between. Germline V gene data show CDR1 as KGHSH and CDR2 as LQKENI. This CDR3 region has 14 residues. CDR3 in amino acids: CASSEVIRSEKLFF. Here the CDR3 DNA reads TGTGCCAGCTCAGAGGTAATCCGTTCTGAAAAACTGTTTTTT.

This clone was detected once. V and J are TRBV27 and TRBJ1-4; the match to TRBD1 covers 9 bases. The germline V gene encodes CDR1 MNHEY and CDR2 SMNVEV (reference sequence). The CDR3 loop spans 14 amino acids. J lost 8 bases, V lost 7 bases, and 8 bases had no gene match. The CDR3 coding sequence is TGTGCCAGCAAACGGGACAGGGCGGGAGAAAAACTGTTTTTT. Its protein product is CASKRDRAGEKLFF.

The chain links TRBV5-6 to TRBJ2-7; D call uncertain. Germline V lookup: CDR1 SGHDT, CDR2 YYEEEE. The CDR3 runs to 12 residues. V lost 4 bases to trimming and J lost 3 bases, with 8 bases between them. CDR3: CASSKWSYEQYF. CDR3 nucleotide sequence: TGTGCCAGCAGCAAATGGAGCTACGAGCAGTACTTC.

The chain links TRBV27 to TRBJ2-7; 10 nucleotides agree with TRBD1. V shed 4 bases and J 6 bases; nucleotides not matched to a gene: 3. The CDR3 is made up of 13 amino acids. Germline CDR1 MNHEY, CDR2 SMNVEV (reference sequence). This chain's CDR3 is CASSSWTGGEQYF. The CDR3 DNA reads as TGTGCCAGCAGTTCCTGGACAGGGGGCGAGCAGTACTTC.

The chain uses TRBV7-2 and TRBJ1-5; D unclear. V was trimmed by 2 bases and J by 7 bases, leaving 12 bases between them. In germline, CDR1 is SGHTA, CDR2 FQGNSA. This CDR3 is 14 amino acids long. Written as DNA, the CDR3 is TGTGCCAGCAGCTTACTCGGTCCACTACAGCCCCAGCATTTT. Protein product: CASSLLGPLQPQHF.

The chain's CDR3 is CASKVPGTEHFWDLYGYTF. CDR3 nucleotides: TGTGCCAGCAAAGTTCCCGGGACAGAGCATTTTTGGGACTTATATGGCTACACCTTC. This sequence joins TRBV28 and TRBJ1-2, with 7 positions matching TRBD1. CDR1 and CDR2 (germline): MDHEN, SYDVKM. The CDR3 consists of 19 residues. V shed 7 bases and J 5 bases; nucleotides not matched to a gene: 25.

The chain is built from TRBV7-3 and TRBJ2-7; D is ambiguous. The CDR3 runs to 14 residues. Trimming took 0 bases from V and 1 from J, leaving 7 bases between them. Per the germline V gene, CDR1 is SGHTA and CDR2 is FQGTGA. The CDR3 sequence: CASSLTPGSYEQYF. The CDR3, as DNA: TGTGCCAGCAGCTTAACCCCCGGTTCCTACGAGCAGTACTTC.

J is TRBJ1-1 and V is TRBV2, with D maybe TRBD1 (6 bases). This CDR3 has 12 amino acids. Germline V gives CDR1 SNHLY, CDR2 FYNNEI. Trimming cost V 8 bases and J 7 bases, with 14 bases left between them. As DNA, the CDR3 is TGTGCCAGCTTCTACAGGGCTGGTGAAGCTTTCTTT. Translation: CASFYRAGEAFF.

V and J are TRBV4-1 and TRBJ2-1; D possibly uses TRBD1 or TRBD2 (5 bases each). Trimming cost V 0 bases and J 7 bases, with 16 bases left between them. Germline CDR1 is MGHRA and CDR2 is YSYEKL. The CDR3 runs to 16 residues. Here the CDR3 DNA reads TGCGCCAGCAGCCAAGATCTGTGGGACCGGAGAAATGAGCAGTTCTTC. This gives the protein CASSQDLWDRRNEQFF.

This chain links TRBV4-1 with TRBJ2-1; 7 bases map to TRBD1. Germline CDR1 is MGHRA and CDR2 is YSYEKL. The V segment lost 0 bases and the J segment 5 bases; nucleotides outside the gene matches: 7. This CDR3 has 16 residues. Written as DNA, the CDR3 is TGCGCCAGCAGCCAAGATCTTTGGGACAGAAACAATGAGCAGTTCTTC. It translates to CASSQDLWDRNNEQFF.

This clone was picked up one time. The V gene is TRBV7-6, the J gene TRBJ1-4, with D possibly being TRBD1 (5 bases). With 5 bases removed from V and 2 bases from J, the gap between germline ends came to 15 bases. The CDR3 length is 16 residues. The germline V gene has CDR1 SGHVS and CDR2 FNYEAQ. The CDR3 bases are TGTGCCAGCAGCCCTCCATGGAGGGGCACTAATGAAAAACTGTTTTTT. Protein product: CASSPPWRGTNEKLFF.

The DNA of the CDR3 is TGTGCCTGGAGACGGGCAGGGTACAACGAGCAGTACTTC. Its protein product is CAWRRAGYNEQYF. The rearrangement links TRBV30 to TRBJ2-7; a possible D gene is TRBD1 (5 bases). V was trimmed by 3 bases and J by 5 bases, leaving 14 bases between them. Per the germline V gene, CDR1 is GTSNPN and CDR2 is SVGIG (reference sequence). CDR3 size: 13 residues.